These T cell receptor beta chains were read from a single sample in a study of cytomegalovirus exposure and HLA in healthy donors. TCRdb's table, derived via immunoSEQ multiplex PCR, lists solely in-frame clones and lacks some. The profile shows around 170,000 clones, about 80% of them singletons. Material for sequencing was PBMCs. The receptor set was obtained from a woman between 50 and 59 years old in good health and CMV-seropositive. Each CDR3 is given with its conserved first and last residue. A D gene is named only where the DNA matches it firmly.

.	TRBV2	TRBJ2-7	CASSDYLRGKVEQYF
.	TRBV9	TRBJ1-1	CASSVGSLGTEAFF
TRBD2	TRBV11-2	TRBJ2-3	CASSWGLAGRTDTQYF
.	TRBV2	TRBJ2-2	CASSYSNTGELFF
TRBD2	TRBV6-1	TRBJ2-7	CASKGGSGGPQYF
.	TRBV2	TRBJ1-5	CASSVGRRGGLNQPQHF
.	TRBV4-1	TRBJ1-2	CASSQGLTTNYGYTF
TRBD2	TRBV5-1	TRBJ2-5	CASSPGTSGGAWETQYF
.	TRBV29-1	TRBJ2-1	CSGLTGASSYNEQFF
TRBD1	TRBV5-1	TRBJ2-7	CASRQDREYYEQYF
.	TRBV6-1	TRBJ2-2	CASSSAGVGTGELFF
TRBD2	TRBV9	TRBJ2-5	CASSPPSNRGGKETQYF
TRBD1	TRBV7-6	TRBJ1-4	CASSLDWGQGYATNEKLFF
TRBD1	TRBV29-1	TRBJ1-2	CSVEGQGHGYTF
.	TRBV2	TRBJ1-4	CASSEWQGGEKLFF
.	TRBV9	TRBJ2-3	CASSVTDSLITDTQYF
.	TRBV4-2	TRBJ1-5	CASSPQGREPQPQHF
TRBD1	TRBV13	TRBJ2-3	CASSYKGQGTAKDTQYF
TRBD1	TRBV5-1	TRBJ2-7	CASSETGVGFTYEQYF
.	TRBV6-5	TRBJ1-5	CASSAGGLGNQPQHF
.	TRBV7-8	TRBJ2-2	CASSLKRGGLTGELFF
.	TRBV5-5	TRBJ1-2	CASSLVDGVYGYTF
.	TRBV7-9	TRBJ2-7	CASSFEDSYEQYF
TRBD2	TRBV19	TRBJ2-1	CASSKDAGGVNEQFF
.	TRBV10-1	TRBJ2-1	CASSAEGGAMNEQFF
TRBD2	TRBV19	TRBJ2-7	CASSIVAGDEQYF
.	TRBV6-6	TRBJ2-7	CASSYSRGPYEQYF
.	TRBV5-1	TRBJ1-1	CASSSQGGTEAFF
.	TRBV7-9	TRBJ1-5	CASSFDSQPQHF
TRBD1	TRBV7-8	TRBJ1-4	CASSAGQENEKLFF
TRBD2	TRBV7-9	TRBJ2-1	CASSPSGFYNEQFF
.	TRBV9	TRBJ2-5	CASSVQSGYQETQYF
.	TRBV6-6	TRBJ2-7	CASSYEHSYEQYF
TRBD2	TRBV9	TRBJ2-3	CASSVSGGRSDTQYF
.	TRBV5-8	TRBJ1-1	CASSLFSPEAFF
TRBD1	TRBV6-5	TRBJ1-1	CASSGGGTGKHEAFF
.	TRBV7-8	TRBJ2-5	CASSLGWLETQYF
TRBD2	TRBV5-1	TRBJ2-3	CASSTGLAGAGDTQYF
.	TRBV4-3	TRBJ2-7	CASSRNVDTRLEQYF
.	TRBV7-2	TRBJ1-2	CASSSEDSYGYTF